Detailed here is one T cell receptor (beta chain). Its binding antigen is unknown. One base away there is no much larger clone; base qualities are not given. The data are from a study of shared clonotypes between healthy human individuals (dated by TCRdb to 2019 to 2021). Describing the broader study: Three men and two women, aged 18 to 49 years, made up the cohort. Per donor, three plates each were used for CD4 naive and CD4 memory, two for CD8 naive, and one for CD8 memory. To estimate repertoire size and how much clonotype sharing occurs between individuals, the study deeply sequenced the blood TCR repertoires of roughly 5 healthy adults. To increase sequencing depth and limit assay-specific biases, different laboratories used diverse techniques to prepare libraries and sequence TCR repertoires. Per donor, leukapheresis produced somewhere between about 0.85 and 9.5 billion PBMCs.

Healthy HIV-negative adults with no recently reported acute infections or vaccinations were included as donors. Every donor was a Caucasian adult living in Nashville, Tennessee, USA. CD4+ T cells were enriched by magnetic negative selection; naive cells were then positively selected on CD45RA, and the negative fraction formed the memory subset. Blood was collected by leukapheresis, and PBMCs were isolated by Ficoll-Histopaque density gradient centrifugation and then cryopreserved in liquid nitrogen vapor phase. Purity and quantity of every magnetically sorted T cell population were checked by analytical flow cytometry. From each sorted fraction, genomic DNA was isolated and quantified by UV absorbance on a Nanodrop 2000c. What the research found in general, with its limitations: Pairwise subsampling led to the expectation that sequencing depth would affect the degree of clonotype sharing among donors. Because the study included a small number of donors, the genetic and exposure-history diversity represented was limited. Rarefaction of sorted-subset datasets indicated incomplete sequencing despite the large sequencing depth. Larger estimated clonotype richness was generally found for naive subsets than for memory subsets. Across a few donors, 5% to 6% of naive CD4, roughly 3.5% of naive CD8, around 2.1% of memory CD4, and under 0.45% of memory CD8 clonotypes were shared. Sampling was restricted to blood, and TCR repertoires in tissues likely differ from the TCR repertoires found in blood. Compared with non-shared clonotypes, the clonotypes found in all four sorted-subset donors had higher generation probabilities.

V is trimmed back by 7 bases and J by 5 bases, and the junction contains 8 bases that no gene match accounts for. The CDR3 covers 13 residues, taking in both the cysteine and the phenylalanine. Of all the DNA, just the CDR3 is kept, 39 bases in frame from base 1. The CDR1 and CDR2 encoded by the germline V gene are SGHTS and YDEGEE. TCR CDR3 regions were amplified from genomic DNA by multiplex PCR using the deep immunoSEQ assay. Genomic DNA extracted from each cell subset was distributed evenly over all wells of several immunoSEQ 96-well plates, and each plate served as one replicate. For sorted subsets, 200 to 250 ng genomic DNA, equal to about 30,000 T cell genomes, was loaded into each replicate PCR. Purified libraries were quantified with a Qubit 3.0 fluorometer, sized on a Bioanalyzer 2100, and re-quantified with the KAPA Library Quantification kit. Every immunoSEQ 96-well plate was sequenced on a dedicated single-read 150-cycle Illumina NextSeq 550 flow cell. The source study handled its data this way. Because only junctional sequences without quality scores were contained in the immunoSEQ output, filtering matching that applied to full-length reads could not be performed. To assign V/J genes and CDR3, sequences were annotated using PyIR, a Python wrapper for IgBLAST v1.9, with IMGT germline references. Any read was removed if the V/J assignment was weak (E-value above 1e-6), the CDR3 was missing, or the read contained stop codons, out-of-frame junctions, or ambiguous translated residues. V3J clonotypes were defined as sequences sharing an identical inferred V gene, J gene, and CDR3 amino acid sequence. To compute the percentage overlap between repertoires, the number of shared unique clonotypes was divided by the size of the smaller repertoire. Three approaches were used to assess repertoire richness: RTK rarefaction, the Chao1 estimator, and Recon v2.1 estimates of unobserved clonotypes. OLGA was used to compute generation probabilities for all TCRbeta clonotypes that the gDNA method yielded from several donors. The clones in this table, taken by TCRdb from immuneACCESS, are in-frame only. Not every clone is retained; where verified, under half of the shortfall comes from an unresolved V gene, and the cause of the rest is unknown. The DNA was the basis for D and trimming; V, J and clone size are from that table. In this sample the table shows about 600,000 clones, 97% of which occur a single time. Less than 0.065% of the sample goes to the ten largest clones.

Material for sequencing was naive CD4+ T cells sorted from blood. Taken with the paper, the label for cell subset or site translates to: CD45RA+ positively selected. This TCR derives from a woman aged 30 to 39 in good health. The rearrangement combines TRBV5-8 with TRBJ2-5; TRBD1 agrees with 7 junctional bases. Read as DNA, the sequence is TGTGCCAGCGAAAAGGGGGCTCGGGAGACCCAGTACTTC. This translates into CASEKGARETQYF.